One sample yielded the 28 T cell receptor beta chains listed below, sequenced in a study of T-cell reconstitution after alpha-beta-depleted transplantation in children. Using unique molecular identifiers, the investigators prepared the TCRbeta library. TCRdb used MiXCR to reprocess the PCR reads, holding one entry per CDR3 protein. The table has around 60,000 distinct CDR3 sequences, less than 55% seen once. The input for sequencing was PBMCs, mostly from graft donor cells, taken 360 days after TCRalphabeta/CD19-depleted stem cell transplant. These receptors all come from a male patient aged 10 to 17 who had a stem cell transplant for acute lymphoblastic leukemia, so the T cells may come from the graft donor.

CDR3 DNA sequence: TGTGCCAGCAGCACGGGAGGCACTGAAGCTTTCTTT. This codes for CASSTGGTEAFF. This chain uses TRBV27 with TRBJ1-1; D unresolved. The germline V and J ends were trimmed by 6 bases and 4 bases, with 9 bases remaining between them. The germline V gene encodes CDR1 MNHEY and CDR2 SMNVEV (reference sequence). This CDR3 region has 12 residues.

The chain employs TRBV12-3 or TRBV12-4 and TRBJ2-7; 10 nucleotides match TRBD1. The CDR3 has 15 amino acids. V gave up 7 bases and J gave up 2 bases; unmatched junction bases: 8. For the CDR3, the DNA is TGTGCCAGCACCCTAGGGGGGACAGGGGCCTACGAGCAGTACTTC. This codes for CASTLGGTGAYEQYF.

The chain has TRBV10-2 and TRBJ2-2; 8 nucleotides align to TRBD1. CDR1 and CDR2 from the germline V gene are WSHSY and SAAADI. The CDR3 has 14 amino acids. Trimming removed 7 bases from V and 4 bases from J; junction bases left unmatched: 5. The CDR3 is CASIPGGSTGELFF. The CDR3 nucleotides are TGCGCCAGCATCCCAGGGGGCAGCACCGGGGAGCTGTTTTTT.

The chain carries TRBV4-2 and TRBJ2-3; 13 nucleotides agree with TRBD2. V lost 1 base, J lost 3 bases, and 1 base stayed unmatched. Germline V gives CDR1 LGHNA, CDR2 YNFKEQ. There are 16 residues in the CDR3. The CDR3 DNA is TGTGCCAGCAGCCAAGCGGGACTAGCGGGAACAGATACGCAGTATTTT. It specifies CASSQAGLAGTDTQYF.

This chain uses TRBV6-2 or TRBV6-3 with TRBJ2-1, with no clear D. This CDR3 is 15 amino acids long. V dropped 6 bases and J dropped 0 bases, with 12 bases sitting between them. Germline CDR1 reads MNHEY; CDR2 reads SVGEGT. The CDR3 is CASSELSSSYNEQFF. CDR3 DNA: TGTGCCAGCAGCGAACTTTCGAGCTCCTACAATGAGCAGTTCTTC.

J is TRBJ2-1 and V is TRBV29-1, with 11 bases identical to TRBD2. The CDR3 is 16 residues long. Germline V gene sequence: CDR1 SQVTM, CDR2 ANQGSEA. The ends lost 3 bases at V and 7 bases at J; junction bases unmatched: 11. The CDR3 DNA is TGCAGCGTTGACAACATAGCGGGAGGGGGTTGGAATGAGCAGTTCTTC. Its translation: CSVDNIAGGGWNEQFF.

This clonotype showed up just a few times. V is TRBV6-1 and J is TRBJ2-7, with D perhaps given as TRBD1 or TRBD2 (6 bases each). Deletions cut 6 bases from V and 4 bases from J, with 7 bases between. CDR1 and CDR2 from the germline V gene are MNHNS and SASEGT. This CDR3 region has 11 residues. CDR3 sequence: CASRGGYEQYF. The CDR3 nucleotides read TGTGCCAGCAGAGGGGGGTACGAGCAGTACTTC.

This chain links TRBV4-2 with TRBJ2-1; D remains ambiguous. V lost 1 base, J lost 2 bases, and 6 bases lay in between. This CDR3 contains 14 residues. Germline CDR1 is LGHNA and CDR2 is YNFKEQ. CDR3 protein: CASSQGVTYNEQFF. DNA for the CDR3: TGTGCCAGCAGCCAAGGTGTCACCTACAATGAGCAGTTCTTC.

This chain connects TRBV24-1 to TRBJ2-1; 13 bases line up with TRBD2. Germline V gene data show CDR1 as KGHDR and CDR2 as SFDVKD. The V gene end was trimmed by 5 bases and the J gene end by 7 bases; junction bases not matched to a gene: 4. The CDR3 is 15 amino acids. CDR3: CATSGATSGRNEQFF. The CDR3 DNA sequence: TGTGCCACCAGTGGGGCGACTAGCGGGAGGAATGAGCAGTTCTTC.

This clonotype has only a few counts. The chain carries TRBV10-3 and TRBJ2-7, with D unclear. The length of the CDR3 is 13 residues. Trimming left V 2 bases short and J 4 bases short, with 9 bases between. Germline assignment: CDR1 ENHRY and CDR2 SYGVKD. The CDR3 is CAISEGLFYEQYF. The CDR3 DNA follows: TGTGCCATCAGTGAGGGCCTGTTTTACGAGCAGTACTTC.

This clonotype was seen a handful of times. V and J are TRBV6-2 or TRBV6-3 and TRBJ2-5; D gene ambiguous. Trimming took off 4 bases at V and 1 base at J, with 13 bases between the two ends. This CDR3 spans 15 amino acids. CDR1 is MNHEY, CDR2 SVGEGT, per germline. The DNA of the CDR3 is TGTGCCAGCAGTTCTCTGGGCGGACCCCAAGAGACCCAGTACTTC. Residues: CASSSLGGPQETQYF.

This clonotype was detected only a few times. This CDR3 reads CASSQIRNYGYTF. In DNA, the CDR3 is TGTGCCAGCAGCCAGATCAGAAACTATGGCTACACCTTC. This chain links TRBV12-3 or TRBV12-4 with TRBJ1-2; D is unclear. Trimming pared 6 bases from V and 2 bases from J, leaving 10 bases between. The CDR3 runs 13 residues.

The rearrangement uses TRBV29-1 and TRBJ2-1; TRBD2 is a possible D gene (6 bases). The CDR3 covers 15 residues. Germline CDR1 is SQVTM and CDR2 is ANQGSEA. V was cut by 4 bases and J by 8 bases, with 21 bases left in between. In DNA form, the CDR3 reads TGCAGCGTTGGGGGGTCGCGGGAAAGCCCCGATGAGCAGTTCTTC. It specifies CSVGGSRESPDEQFF.

The chain combines TRBV29-1 with TRBJ2-5; 10 nucleotides agree with TRBD1. The V gene's germline CDR1 is SQVTM and CDR2 ANQGSEA. CDR3 length: 14 amino acids. Germline trimming cut 5 bases from V and 1 base from J; bases unmatched to any gene: 4. The CDR3 region is CSVRGQGTQETQYF. The CDR3 coding sequence is TGCAGCGTTAGGGGACAGGGGACCCAAGAGACCCAGTACTTC.

This clonotype was seen more than once but under ten times. The gene calls are TRBV12-3 or TRBV12-4 and TRBJ2-7; possible D gene TRBD1, 5 bases. The V and J ends lost 5 bases and 0 bases respectively, with 8 bases between them. The CDR3 sequence is 13 residues long. The chain's CDR3 is CASSLGVSYEQYF. The CDR3 nucleotides are TGTGCCAGCAGTCTAGGGGTCTCCTACGAGCAGTACTTC.

CDR3 DNA: TGTGCCAGCAGTTTTTCAGGGGCGAAGGACGGGGAGCTGTTTTTT. Translated, it gives CASSFSGAKDGELFF. The V call is TRBV12-3 or TRBV12-4, the J call TRBJ2-2, with D maybe TRBD1 (6 bases). V lost 3 bases and J lost 7, with 15 bases in between. The CDR3 is 15 amino acids.

The table lists this clonotype with a few counts. This sequence joins TRBV6-5 and TRBJ2-5; D remains ambiguous. CDR3 length: 11 residues. The V end was cut by 5 bases, the J end by 5 bases, with 6 bases between. The germline CDR1 and CDR2 sequences are MNHEY and SVGAGI. The CDR3 bases are TGTGCCAGCAGTACCTATGAGACCCAGTACTTC. Translating gives CASSTYETQYF.

As to this clonotype: One junction end disagrees with the germline gene, perhaps due to a read error. The chain recombines TRBV20-1 with TRBJ2-3; TRBD2 might be the D (5 bases). The CDR3 is made up of 15 amino acids. Per germline, CDR1 DFQATT and CDR2 SNEGSKA (reference sequence). CDR3 in DNA: TGCAGTGCTAGAGATGGCGGGTTATATGCAGATACGCGGTATTTT. This encodes CSARDGGLYADTRYF.

This clonotype was picked up a small number of times. The chain recombines TRBV20-1 with TRBJ1-3; the D is unclear. CDR3 size: 13 residues. V lost 3 bases and J 2 bases, leaving 8 bases between the germline ends. Germline V gene lookup returns CDR1 DFQATT and CDR2 SNEGSKA (reference sequence). This chain's CDR3 is CSARHGAGNTIYF. As DNA, the CDR3 is TGCAGTGCTAGGCACGGGGCTGGAAACACCATATATTTT.

In this sample, this clonotype turned up a few times. V is TRBV24-1 and J is TRBJ2-1; D call uncertain. With 10 bases removed from V and 6 bases from J, the gap between germline ends came to 9 bases. Germline V gene sequence: CDR1 KGHDR, CDR2 SFDVKD. The CDR3 has 11 amino acids. The CDR3 spells CATPWRNEQFF. The CDR3 bases are TGTGCCACTCCATGGCGCAATGAGCAGTTCTTC.

This chain uses TRBV5-1 with TRBJ2-1; D not certain. There are 14 residues in the CDR3. The germline CDR1 and CDR2 sequences are SGHRS and YFSETQ. Deletions cut 0 bases from V and 9 bases from J, with 13 bases between. Here the CDR3 DNA reads TGCGCCAGCAGCTTGGCCCACGCATTTGGTGAGCAGTTCTTC. It encodes CASSLAHAFGEQFF.

In DNA form, the CDR3 reads TGTGCCAGCAGTGATTCGCGCCCGAACACCGGGGAGCTGTTTTTT. This gives the protein CASSDSRPNTGELFF. The chain is built from TRBV6-1 and TRBJ2-2; D uncertain. This CDR3 is built from 15 residues. Trimming stripped 3 bases from V and 0 bases from J, with 8 bases between. Germline V gene sequence: CDR1 MNHNS, CDR2 SASEGT.

This clonotype was seen a handful of times. The V and J genes are TRBV27 and TRBJ2-1; D uncertain. Germline V gene data show CDR1 as MNHEY and CDR2 as SMNVEV (reference sequence). The CDR3 covers 15 residues. Trimming took 2 bases from V and 2 from J, leaving 10 bases between them. The CDR3 protein is CASSLVGLTYNEQFF. Here the CDR3 DNA reads TGTGCCAGCAGTTTAGTGGGGTTGACCTACAATGAGCAGTTCTTC.

V usage is TRBV2 and J usage is TRBJ2-1, with TRBD1 identical over 9 bases. V shed 6 bases and J 11 bases; nucleotides not matched to a gene: 8. The CDR3 is made up of 13 amino acids. CDR1 and CDR2 (germline): SNHLY, FYNNEI. The CDR3 DNA reads as TGTGCCAGCAGCGCCGGGACAGGGCCCAAGCAGTTCTTC. Its translation is CASSAGTGPKQFF.

The gene calls are TRBV27 and TRBJ1-4, with TRBD1 matching 7 bases. The V segment lost 6 bases and the J segment 2 bases; nucleotides outside the gene matches: 6. The CDR3 has 15 amino acids. CDR1 is MNHEY, CDR2 SMNVEV, per germline (reference sequence). CDR3 sequence (DNA): TGTGCCAGCAGGGAACTACAGGGGACTAATGAAAAACTGTTTTTT. Translation gives CASRELQGTNEKLFF.

Comment on this clonotype: At one end, the junction sequence differs from germline, possibly due to a read error. The chain carries TRBV20-1 and TRBJ2-7; 7 positions match TRBD1. CDR3 length: 16 residues. CDR1 is DFQATT, CDR2 SNEGSKA, per germline (reference sequence). CDR3 sequence (DNA): TGCTGTGCTAGAGATCTAGGGGGCGCCTTTATATACGAGCAGTACTTC. Translating gives CCARDLGGAFIYEQYF.

The rearrangement joins TRBV20-1 to TRBJ2-1; the D is unclear. The CDR3 covers 10 residues. The germline gives CDR1 DFQATT, CDR2 SNEGSKA (reference sequence). V lost 6 bases and J lost 9, with 9 bases in between. CDR3 nucleotides: TGCAGTGCCATTAAGGGTGAGCAGTTCTTC. This translates into CSAIKGEQFF.

This clonotype has just a few counts. The chain links TRBV18 to TRBJ2-4; 9 bases line up with TRBD1. CDR1 is KGHSH and CDR2 is LQKENI in the germline V gene. The CDR3 is 15 amino acids. With 4 bases clipped from V and 3 bases from J, the junction kept 4 bases outside the gene matches. The CDR3 sequence is CASSLRQGGKNIQYF. The CDR3 DNA is TGTGCCAGCTCACTGCGACAGGGGGGCAAAAACATTCAGTACTTC.